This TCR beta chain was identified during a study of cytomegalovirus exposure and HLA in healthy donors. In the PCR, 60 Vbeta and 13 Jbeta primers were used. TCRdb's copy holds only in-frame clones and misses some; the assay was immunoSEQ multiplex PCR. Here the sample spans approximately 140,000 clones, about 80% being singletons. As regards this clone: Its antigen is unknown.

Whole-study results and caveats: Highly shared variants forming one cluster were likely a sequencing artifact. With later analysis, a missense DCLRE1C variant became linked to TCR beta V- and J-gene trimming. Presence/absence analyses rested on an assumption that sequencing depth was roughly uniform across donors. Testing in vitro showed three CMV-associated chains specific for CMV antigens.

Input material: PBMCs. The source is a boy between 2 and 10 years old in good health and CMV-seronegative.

CDR3 nucleotide sequence: TGTGCCAGCAGCTTAGATCAGGGGCGTGTTGAAAAACTGTTTTTT. Protein: CASSLDQGRVEKLFF. V is TRBV7-9 and J is TRBJ1-4; D is perhaps TRBD1 (6 bases). CDR3 length: 15 amino acids. Germline V CDR1 and CDR2: SEHNR, FQNEAQ (reference sequence). Trimming removed 1 base from V and 7 bases from J, with 13 bases in between.